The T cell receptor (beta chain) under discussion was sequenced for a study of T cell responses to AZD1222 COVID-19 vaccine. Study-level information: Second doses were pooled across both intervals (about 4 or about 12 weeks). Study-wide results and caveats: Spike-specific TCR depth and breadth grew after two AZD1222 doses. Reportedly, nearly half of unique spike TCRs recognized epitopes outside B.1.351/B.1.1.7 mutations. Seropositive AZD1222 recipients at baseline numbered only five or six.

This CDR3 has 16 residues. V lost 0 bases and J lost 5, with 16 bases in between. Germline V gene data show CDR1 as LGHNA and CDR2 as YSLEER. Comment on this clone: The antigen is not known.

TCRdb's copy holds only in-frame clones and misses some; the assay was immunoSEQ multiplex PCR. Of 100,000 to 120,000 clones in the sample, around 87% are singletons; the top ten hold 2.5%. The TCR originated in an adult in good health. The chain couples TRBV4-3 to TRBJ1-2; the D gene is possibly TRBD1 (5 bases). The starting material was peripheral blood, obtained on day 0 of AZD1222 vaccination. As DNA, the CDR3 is TGCGCCAGCAGCCAAGATCAGGGCAATCGAGGGTATGGCTACACCTTC. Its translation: CASSQDQGNRGYGYTF.